A selection of T cell receptor beta chains follows, all from one sample in a study of preoperative IRX-2 immunotherapy in early breast cancer. Produced via immunoSEQ multiplex PCR; TCRdb's table is partial and in-frame only. The table has around 34,000 clones, about 96% seen once. Sample collection was performed from a patient treated with IRX-2 immunotherapy. The source is a human donor with breast cancer. The CDR3 runs from the conserved cysteine through the conserved F or W. D genes are given only for firm matches. Clone sizes are given selectively: once, few, many, or a class where the clone is expanded.

j_gene	v_gene	d_gene	abundance	CDR3aa	CDR3nt
TRBJ1-2	TRBV6-5	TRBD1	.	CASSYSGQSPLGYTF	TGTGCCAGCAGTTACTCGGGACAGAGCCCCCTGGGCTACACCTTC
TRBJ1-5	TRBV19	.	.	CASSIMYRGDQPQHF	TGTGCCAGTAGTATAATGTATAGGGGTGATCAGCCCCAGCATTTT
TRBJ2-7	TRBV19	TRBD2	.	CASGLAGGPSYEQYF	TGTGCCAGTGGTCTAGCGGGAGGTCCGTCCTACGAGCAGTACTTC
TRBJ1-5	TRBV9	TRBD1	once	CASSFTDRLNQPQHF	TGTGCCAGCAGCTTTACGGACAGGCTCAATCAGCCCCAGCATTTT
TRBJ2-2	TRBV19	TRBD2	.	CASSIAGLAGGAGELFF	TGTGCCAGTAGTATAGCGGGACTAGCGGGTGGAGCCGGGGAGCTGTTTTTT
TRBJ2-7	TRBV10-2	.	.	CAAQRGITYEQYF	TGCGCCGCCCAAAGGGGGATTACCTACGAGCAGTACTTC
TRBJ1-3	TRBV6-5	.	.	CASRVSGGTGNTIYF	TGTGCCAGCCGAGTTAGTGGGGGCACTGGAAACACCATATATTTT
TRBJ1-2	TRBV15	TRBD1	.	CATSPGQGIIYGYTF	TGTGCCACCAGCCCAGGACAGGGAATAATCTATGGCTACACCTTC
TRBJ1-1	TRBV9	.	.	CASSVIGGMNTEAFF	TGTGCCAGCAGCGTCATCGGGGGTATGAACACTGAAGCTTTCTTT
TRBJ1-5	TRBV2	TRBD1	.	CASTREGAPNQPQHF	TGTGCCAGCACCCGGGAGGGGGCACCCAATCAGCCCCAGCATTTT
TRBJ1-5	TRBV28	.	.	CASSRPRGPQHF	TGTGCCAGCAGTCGGCCCAGAGGGCCCCAGCATTTT
TRBJ2-1	TRBV14	.	.	CASSRNGRGGNEQFF	TGTGCCAGCAGCCGGAACGGGAGAGGGGGGAATGAGCAGTTCTTC
TRBJ1-2	TRBV6-4	.	few	CASSEGWGHGYTF	TGTGCCAGCAGTGAGGGGTGGGGGCATGGCTACACCTTC
TRBJ1-4	TRBV5-1	.	once	CASSAGATNEKLFF	TGCGCCAGCAGCGCAGGAGCAACTAATGAAAAACTGTTTTTT
TRBJ2-4	TRBV4-1	.	once	CASSQIQGSAKNIQYF	TGCGCCAGCAGCCAGATCCAGGGCTCAGCCAAAAACATTCAGTACTTC
TRBJ1-1	TRBV5-6	TRBD1	.	CASSYRRGRVNTEAFF	TGTGCCAGCAGCTACCGCAGGGGGCGCGTAAACACTGAAGCTTTCTTT
TRBJ1-1	TRBV27	.	.	CASSLGGDRNTEAFF	TGTGCCAGCAGTCTTGGAGGGGATCGGAACACTGAAGCTTTCTTT
TRBJ2-3	TRBV7-9	.	.	CASSFDTRDTQYF	TGTGCCAGCAGCTTTGATACGAGAGATACGCAGTATTTT
TRBJ2-1	TRBV2	.	.	CASSEVGRGSYNEQFF	TGTGCCAGCAGTGAAGTAGGAAGAGGCTCCTACAATGAGCAGTTCTTC
TRBJ2-1	TRBV28	.	.	CASSLWGNEQFF	TGTGCCAGCAGTCTGTGGGGCAATGAGCAGTTCTTC
TRBJ2-4	TRBV4-1	.	.	CASSTGGRLDIQYF	TGCGCCAGCAGTACTGGGGGGCGCTTGGACATTCAGTACTTC
TRBJ1-1	TRBV5-1	TRBD1	.	CASSLGYRGADSNTEAFF	TGCGCCAGCAGCTTGGGATACAGGGGCGCCGATTCAAACACTGAAGCCTTCTTT
TRBJ2-7	TRBV11-3	.	.	CASSHLGGWQEQYF	TGTGCCAGCAGCCACCTTGGGGGTTGGCAAGAGCAGTACTTC
TRBJ2-5	TRBV5-5	.	.	CASSLAQLQETQYF	TGTGCCAGCAGCTTGGCACAACTCCAAGAGACCCAGTACTTC
TRBJ1-2	TRBV20-1	.	once	CSARKGAGYTF	TGCAGTGCTAGAAAAGGGGCTGGCTACACCTTC
TRBJ2-3	TRBV2	TRBD2	.	CASSFLRSGGATDTQYF	TGTGCCAGCAGTTTCCTGCGCAGCGGGGGGGCCACAGATACGCAGTATTTT
TRBJ2-5	TRBV28	TRBD2	.	CASSLEFQGLGETQYF	TGTGCCAGCAGTTTAGAGTTCCAGGGACTAGGAGAGACCCAGTACTTC
TRBJ2-5	TRBV4-1	TRBD2	.	CASSQTSGGIFQETQYF	TGCGCCAGCAGCCAGACTAGCGGGGGGATCTTTCAAGAGACCCAGTACTTC
TRBJ2-1	TRBV10-1	.	.	CASSEIGGPTDEQFF	TGCGCCAGCAGTGAGATTGGCGGACCCACCGATGAGCAGTTCTTC
TRBJ2-3	TRBV21-1	.	.	CASSKGTEVKVAGAECGAQYF	TGTGCCAGCAGCAAAGGGACTGAGGTTAAGGTAGCGGGAGCAGAGTGCGGCGCGCAGTATTTT
TRBJ2-2	TRBV28	.	.	CASIWRRGTNTGELFF	TGTGCCAGCATTTGGAGGAGGGGGACGAACACCGGGGAGCTGTTTTTT
TRBJ1-6	TRBV9	.	.	CASSVSHGYDSPLHF	TGTGCCAGCAGCGTATCTCATGGGTATGATTCACCCCTCCACTTT
TRBJ1-1	TRBV19	TRBD1	.	CASKGRGGGGMNTEAFF	TGTGCCAGTAAGGGAAGGGGAGGAGGGGGCATGAACACTGAAGCTTTCTTT
TRBJ2-1	TRBV7-9	.	once	CASSTQYEQFF	TGTGCCAGCAGCACACAGTATGAGCAGTTCTTC
TRBJ1-2	TRBV9	TRBD1	.	CASRRDNRGPGGYTF	TGTGCCAGCAGGAGAGACAACAGGGGGCCCGGTGGCTACACCTTC
TRBJ2-7	TRBV4-3	.	.	CASSQDYRYSYEQYF	TGCGCCAGCAGCCAAGATTACAGGTACTCCTACGAGCAGTACTTC
TRBJ1-1	TRBV21-1	.	.	CASSLQGCYTEAFF	TGTGCCAGCAGCTTACAGGGGTGTTACACTGAAGCTTTCTTT